This entry is about one T cell receptor beta chain. No antigen is known for it. TCRdb keeps only in-frame clones here, not all; method: immunoSEQ multiplex PCR. The table lists just over 70,000 clones, around 85% of them singletons. This entry belongs to a study of T cells in localized non-small cell lung cancer. Study-wide results and limits: Researchers found a median approximately 60 of the top 100 tumor clones in adjacent lung.

Per germline, CDR1 SGHTA and CDR2 FQGTGA. There are 13 residues in the CDR3. Deletions cut 1 base from V and 4 bases from J, with 7 bases between. This clonotype was sampled from a male donor aged 60 or over with stage III squamous cell lung carcinoma. The source material was peripheral blood, sampled before any cancer treatment. The genes are TRBV7-3 and TRBJ1-2; D gene unclear. DNA of the CDR3: TGTGCCAGCAGCTTAAATCCGGCCTATGGCTACACCTTC. Its translation: CASSLNPAYGYTF.